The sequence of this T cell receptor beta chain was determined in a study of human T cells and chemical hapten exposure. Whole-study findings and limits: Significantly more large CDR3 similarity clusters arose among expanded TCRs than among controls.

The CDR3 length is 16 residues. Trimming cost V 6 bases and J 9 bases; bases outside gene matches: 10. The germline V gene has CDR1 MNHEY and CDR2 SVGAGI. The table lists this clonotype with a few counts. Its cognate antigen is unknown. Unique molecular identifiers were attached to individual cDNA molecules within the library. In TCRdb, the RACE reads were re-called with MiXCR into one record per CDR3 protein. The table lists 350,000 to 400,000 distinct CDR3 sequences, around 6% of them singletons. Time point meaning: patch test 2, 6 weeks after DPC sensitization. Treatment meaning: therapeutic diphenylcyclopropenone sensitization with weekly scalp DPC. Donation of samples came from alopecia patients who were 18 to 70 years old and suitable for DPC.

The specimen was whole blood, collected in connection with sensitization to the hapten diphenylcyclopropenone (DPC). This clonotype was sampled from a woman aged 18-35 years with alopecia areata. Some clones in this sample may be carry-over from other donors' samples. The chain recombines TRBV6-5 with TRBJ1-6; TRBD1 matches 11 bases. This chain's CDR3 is CASRGQGQGASSPLHF. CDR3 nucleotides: TGTGCCAGCAGGGGGCAAGGACAGGGGGCGAGTTCACCCCTCCACTTT.